One and the same sample provided the 24 T cell receptor beta chains below, sequenced in a study of blood T cell repertoires in COVID-19. Libraries were prepared by immunoSEQ multiplex PCR; TCRdb keeps only in-frame clonotypes and omits some of them. The repertoire includes roughly 300,000 clones, 87% of them detected once, and 1.5% sits in the top ten. Sequences were obtained from peripheral blood. The receptors shown here come from a woman aged 40-49 years who had recovered from COVID-19.

The rearrangement links TRBV3-1 (or the pseudogene TRBV3-2) to TRBJ2-5; 11 nucleotides agree with TRBD2. The CDR3 totals 16 residues. Trimming cost V 4 bases and J 5 bases; bases outside gene matches: 9. In germline, CDR1 is LGHDT, CDR2 YNNKEL (reference sequence). This CDR3 reads CASSRLLAGAGETQYF. The CDR3, as DNA: TGTGCCAGCAGCCGCCTACTAGCGGGGGCGGGGGAGACCCAGTACTTC.

The chain couples TRBV5-4 to TRBJ2-1, with TRBD1 matching 8 bases. The CDR3 consists of 13 residues. Germline-derived CDR1 and CDR2 are SGHNT and YYREEE (reference sequence). With V trimmed by 4 bases and J by 9 bases, 6 bases remained unmatched. The CDR3 DNA reads as TGTGCCAGCAGCACGGACAGGGTGGGTGAGCAGTTCTTC. It yields the protein CASSTDRVGEQFF.

This clone was recorded a few times. The J gene is TRBJ2-1, the V gene TRBV12-3 or TRBV12-4; unclear D gene. CDR3 size: 12 residues. The V end lost 1 base, the J end lost 6 bases, and 4 bases lay between the germline ends. The chain's CDR3 is CASSLVRNEQFF. Here the CDR3 DNA reads TGTGCCAGCAGTTTAGTTCGCAATGAGCAGTTCTTC.

This clone has at least ten counts. V gene TRBV2 combines with J gene TRBJ2-5, with a weak D call TRBD2 (7 bases). Germline-derived CDR1 and CDR2 are SNHLY and FYNNEI. The CDR3 covers 14 residues. The V end was cut by 5 bases, the J end by 4 bases, with 14 bases between. The CDR3 DNA is TGTGCCAGCAGTAGGGAGGGGGGAAGAGAGACCCAGTACTTC. It encodes CASSREGGRETQYF.

In this sample, this clone turned up once. The V gene is TRBV5-4, the J gene TRBJ2-2; TRBD2 might be the D (5 bases). Per the germline V gene, CDR1 is SGHNT and CDR2 is YYREEE (reference sequence). The V end lost 4 bases, the J end lost 5 bases, and 18 bases lay between the germline ends. CDR3 length equals 16 residues. The CDR3 DNA is TGTGCCAGCAGCCAGGTTGTCGGGTCGGGGACCGGGGAGCTGTTTTTT. It is translated as CASSQVVGSGTGELFF.

The rearrangement joins TRBV11-2 to TRBJ2-7, with TRBD2 matching 10 bases. Germline V gene lookup returns CDR1 SGHAT and CDR2 FQNNGV. This CDR3 comprises 16 residues. After removal of 5 bases from V and 3 bases from J, the junction contained 10 bases not matched to a gene. CDR3 region: CASSHRGLAVLYEQYF. In nucleotides, the CDR3 is TGTGCCAGCAGCCACAGAGGACTAGCGGTCCTCTACGAGCAGTACTTC.

V is TRBV19 and J is TRBJ1-1; 8 bases match TRBD1. J gave up 0 bases and V 3 bases, and 9 bases lay outside the gene matches. Germline CDR1 LNHDA, CDR2 SQIVND (reference sequence). CDR3 size: 17 residues. CDR3 nucleotide sequence: TGTGCCAGTAGTATCCGACAGGGGCTAAGGATGAACACTGAAGCTTTCTTT. Amino acid sequence: CASSIRQGLRMNTEAFF. The entire variable domain, with the rest obtained from reference TRBV19 and TRBJ1-1, is as follows: DGGITQSPKYLFRKEGQNVTLSCEQNLNHDAMYWYRQDPGQGLRLIYYSQIVNDFQKGDIAEGYSVSREKKESFPLTVTSAQKNPTAFYLCASSIRQGLRMNTEAFFGQGTRLTVV.

The chain joins TRBV15 to TRBJ1-5, with D possibly being TRBD1 (5 bases). Germline lookup yields CDR1 LNHNV and CDR2 YYDKDF (reference sequence). CDR3 length equals 16 residues. V was cut by 5 bases and J by 10 bases, with 24 bases left in between. The CDR3 bases are TGTGCCACCAGCGGGTCCCTGACAGAGCCATCAAGCCCCCAGCATTTT. Amino acids: CATSGSLTEPSSPQHF.

The rearrangement joins TRBV11-3 to TRBJ2-3, with 10 positions matching TRBD1. This CDR3 comprises 14 residues. Unmatched junction bases numbered 3, after V lost 5 bases and J lost 4 bases. Germline V gene data show CDR1 as SGHNT and CDR2 as YENEEA. The chain's CDR3 is CASSRDRGADTQYF. Here the CDR3 DNA reads TGTGCCAGCAGCCGGGACAGGGGTGCAGATACGCAGTATTTT.

The chain combines TRBV19 with TRBJ2-2, with D maybe TRBD1 (5 bases). Germline V gene data show CDR1 as LNHDA and CDR2 as SQIVND (reference sequence). The CDR3 is 14 amino acids. V was trimmed by 2 bases and J by 4 bases, leaving 8 bases between them. The CDR3 coding sequence is TGTGCCAGTAGTATAAGGGGCGTCACCGGGGAGCTGTTTTTT. Residues: CASSIRGVTGELFF.

The rearrangement uses TRBV6-5 and TRBJ1-1, with D hard to call. The V gene's germline CDR1 is MNHEY and CDR2 SVGAGI. V shed 6 bases and J shed 4 bases, with 18 bases lying between them. This CDR3 is built from 15 residues. DNA of the CDR3: TGTGCCAGCAGCCTTTCTTTTTACGGTGGCACTGAAGCTTTCTTT. It is translated as CASSLSFYGGTEAFF.

The V call is TRBV30, the J call TRBJ2-4; weak D call: TRBD2 (5 bases). The germline CDR1 and CDR2 sequences are GTSNPN and SVGIG (reference sequence). With 2 bases removed from V and 5 bases from J, the gap between germline ends came to 19 bases. This CDR3 spans 16 amino acids. CDR3 nucleotide sequence: TGTGCCTGGAGTCCGGGCCTCGGTTACGGGGAAAACATTCAGTACTTC. It codes for CAWSPGLGYGENIQYF.

This chain links TRBV5-1 with TRBJ1-4; TRBD1 is a possible D gene (6 bases). Germline-derived CDR1 and CDR2 are SGHRS and YFSETQ. The length of the CDR3 is 14 residues. V shed 2 bases and J shed 8 bases, with 13 bases lying between them. The CDR3 DNA follows: TGCGCCAGCAGCTTACAATGGACAGCCGAAAAACTGTTTTTT. Protein sequence: CASSLQWTAEKLFF.

V and J are TRBV2 and TRBJ2-2; weak D call: TRBD1 (6 bases). The germline CDR1 and CDR2 sequences are SNHLY and FYNNEI. Trimming took 5 bases from V and 4 from J, leaving 14 bases between them. The CDR3 sequence is 15 residues long. The CDR3 region has the DNA TGTGCCAGCAGTACAGGGCGTGGGAGCACCGGGGAGCTGTTTTTT. This gives the protein CASSTGRGSTGELFF.

The rearrangement joins TRBV5-6 to TRBJ1-1; D is ambiguous. Germline CDR1 and CDR2: SGHDT and YYEEEE. CDR3 length: 13 amino acids. Between the trimmed V and J ends, which lost 0 bases and 6 bases, there was a span of 9 bases. CDR3 in amino acids: CASSLGVVPEAFF. CDR3 nucleotides: TGTGCCAGCAGCTTGGGCGTGGTCCCTGAAGCTTTCTTT. Full variable domain (remainder filled in from reference TRBV5-6 and TRBJ1-1): DAGVTQSPTHLIKTRGQQVTLRCSPKSGHDTVSWYQQALGQGPQFIFQYYEEEERQRGNFPDRFSGHQFPNYSSELNVNALLLGDSALYLCASSLGVVPEAFFGQGTRLTVV.

This chain links TRBV5-1 with TRBJ1-2; 7 bases match TRBD1. The CDR3 has 14 amino acids. CDR1 is SGHRS, CDR2 YFSETQ, per germline. V shed 4 bases, J shed 4 bases, and the junction held 7 bases outside the gene matches. DNA for the CDR3: TGCGCCAGCAGCCCTATACAGGGGCGCTATGGCTACACCTTC. Translating it yields CASSPIQGRYGYTF. Supplemented by reference TRBV5-1 and TRBJ1-2, the full variable domain reads KAGVTQTPRYLIKTRGQQVTLSCSPISGHRSVSWYQQTPGQGLQFLFEYFSETQRNKGNFPGRFSGRQFSNSRSEMNVSTLELGDSALYLCASSPIQGRYGYTFGSGTRLTVV.

This chain links TRBV7-3 with TRBJ2-3; D possibly corresponds to TRBD1 (6 bases). V lost 2 bases to trimming and J lost 13 bases, with 10 bases between them. The CDR3 totals 11 residues. Looked up from germline, CDR1 is SGHTA and CDR2 is FQGTGA. The chain's CDR3 is CASSLGTRKYF. The CDR3 DNA is TGTGCCAGCAGCTTAGGGACAAGGAAGTATTTT.

The chain is built from TRBV15 and TRBJ1-2; 7 bases fit TRBD1. With V trimmed by 1 base and J by 2 bases, 7 bases remained unmatched. There are 16 residues in the CDR3. Germline V gene data show CDR1 as LNHNV and CDR2 as YYDKDF (reference sequence). The CDR3 protein is CATSRGRGNENYGYTF. Here the CDR3 DNA reads TGTGCCACCAGCAGAGGCAGGGGGAACGAGAACTATGGCTACACCTTC.

V usage is TRBV3-1 (or the pseudogene TRBV3-2) and J usage is TRBJ2-7; maybe TRBD1 (8 bases). Deletions cut 3 bases from V and 3 bases from J, with 15 bases between. Germline V lookup: CDR1 LGHDT, CDR2 YNNKEL (reference sequence). This CDR3 has 15 amino acids. The CDR3 bases are TGTGCCAGCAGCCACGACAGGGGAGGGCTCTACGAGCAGTACTTC. Amino acids: CASSHDRGGLYEQYF.

The chain carries TRBV27 and TRBJ1-1, with TRBD1 as a possible D gene (5 bases). Germline V gene sequence: CDR1 MNHEY, CDR2 SMNVEV (reference sequence). This CDR3 contains 16 residues. V lost 6 bases and J lost 1, with 18 bases in between. DNA for the CDR3: TGTGCCAGCAGCCAGGGCGGGGGACGGCGGAACACTGAAGCTTTCTTT. It yields the protein CASSQGGGRRNTEAFF.

The chain is built from TRBV9 and TRBJ2-1, with D tentatively TRBD1 (5 bases). Per the germline V gene, CDR1 is SGDLS and CDR2 is YYNGEE. V was pared by 4 bases and J by 10 bases, with 18 bases between. The CDR3 contains 14 residues. The CDR3 loop reads CASSPLLTKGEQFF. The CDR3 nucleotides are TGTGCCAGCAGCCCCCTATTGACAAAGGGGGAGCAGTTCTTC. The complete variable domain, with remaining parts taken from reference TRBV9 and TRBJ2-1, reads DSGVTQTPKHLITATGQRVTLRCSPRSGDLSVYWYQQSLDQGLQFLIQYYNGEERAKGNILERFSAQQFPDLHSELNLSSLELGDSALYFCASSPLLTKGEQFFGPGTRLTVL.

V and J are TRBV6-4 and TRBJ1-1; no clear D gene. This CDR3 is 14 amino acids long. Looked up from germline, CDR1 is MRHNA and CDR2 is SNTAGT. Trimming stripped 0 bases from V and 0 bases from J, with 5 bases between. The CDR3 spells CASSDSGLNTEAFF. The CDR3 bases are TGTGCCAGCAGTGACTCGGGCCTGAACACTGAAGCTTTCTTT.

The V and J genes are TRBV5-4 and TRBJ2-1; TRBD1 aligns across 8 bases. CDR1 SGHNT and CDR2 YYREEE come from the germline V gene (reference sequence). J was trimmed by 6 bases and V by 0 bases; bases with no gene match: 5. This CDR3 is 15 amino acids long. CDR3 residues: CASSLEAGGPNEQFF. The CDR3 DNA reads TGTGCCAGCAGCTTGGAGGCAGGGGGCCCCAATGAGCAGTTCTTC.

The chain uses TRBV6-5 and TRBJ1-6; 7 nucleotides align to TRBD1. Germline assignment: CDR1 MNHEY and CDR2 SVGAGI. This CDR3 is 15 amino acids long. The trim removed 6 bases at V and 9 bases at J, leaving 11 bases unmatched. The CDR3 coding sequence is TGTGCCAGCAGCCGATCGAGGGGGCTGAGTTCACCCCTCCACTTT. This codes for CASSRSRGLSSPLHF.